These T cell receptor beta chains were read from a single sample in a study of CD8+CD57+ T cells in acquired aplastic anemia. MiXCR was run by TCRdb on the reads, yielding one entry per CDR3 protein. The repertoire has roughly 93,000 distinct CDR3 sequences, less than 75% of them found once; the top ten carry 55% to 65%. Sequencing was done on a sample of sorted CD4+, CD8+, or CD8+CD57+ T cells (not recorded which) from PBMCs. The receptors originated from a human donor with aplastic anemia. CDR3s include the opening cysteine and the closing phenylalanine or tryptophan. D genes are given only for firm matches. Some rows mark clone size as missing; the rest say once, few, many or name a class of expanded clone.

cdr3_nt: TGCAGTGCTAACCCGAGCACAGATACGCAGTATTTT
cdr3_aa: CSANPSTDTQYF
v_call: TRBV20-1
d_call: .
clone_size: .
cdr3_length: 12
j_call: TRBJ2-3

cdr3_nt: TGTGCCAGCAGATCGCTAATCGGGTCTGGAAACACCATATATTTT
cdr3_aa: CASRSLIGSGNTIYF
v_call: TRBV12-3/TRBV12-4
d_call: .
clone_size: many
cdr3_length: 15
j_call: TRBJ1-3

cdr3_nt: TGTGCCACCAGTGCCCGGACTAGCGGGAGCAATGAGCAGTTCTTC
cdr3_aa: CATSARTSGSNEQFF
v_call: TRBV24-1
d_call: TRBD2
clone_size: .
cdr3_length: 15
j_call: TRBJ2-1

cdr3_nt: TGTGCCAGCAGCTTAAGCACGGACAGACTGAACACTGAAGCTTTCTTT
cdr3_aa: CASSLSTDRLNTEAFF
v_call: TRBV11-1
d_call: .
clone_size: .
cdr3_length: 16
j_call: TRBJ1-1

cdr3_nt: TGTGCCAGCAGTTACCGCGAGACTAACTATGGCTACACCTTC
cdr3_aa: CASSYRETNYGYTF
v_call: TRBV6-6
d_call: .
clone_size: .
cdr3_length: 14
j_call: TRBJ1-2

cdr3_nt: TGTGCCAGCAGCTCAAACAGGGGAATGAACACTGAAGCTTTCTTT
cdr3_aa: CASSSNRGMNTEAFF
v_call: TRBV7-9
d_call: TRBD1
clone_size: many
cdr3_length: 15
j_call: TRBJ1-1

cdr3_nt: TGTGCCAGCAGCGGCGGGAGAAACTACGAGCAGTACTTC
cdr3_aa: CASSGGRNYEQYF
v_call: TRBV7-9
d_call: TRBD2
clone_size: few
cdr3_length: 13
j_call: TRBJ2-7

cdr3_nt: TGCAGTGCGACCCGGGACGGCGTGGGCTACACCTTC
cdr3_aa: CSATRDGVGYTF
v_call: TRBV20-1
d_call: .
clone_size: .
cdr3_length: 12
j_call: TRBJ1-2

cdr3_nt: TGTGCCAGCAGCTTAGATTGGGGCAGGGCGAACACTGAAGCTTCCTTT
cdr3_aa: CASSLDWGRANTEASF
v_call: TRBV11-2
d_call: .
clone_size: .
cdr3_length: 16
j_call: TRBJ1-1

cdr3_nt: TGTGCCTGGAGTGAGACTTTCTACGAGCAGTACTTC
cdr3_aa: CAWSETFYEQYF
v_call: TRBV30
d_call: .
clone_size: .
cdr3_length: 12
j_call: TRBJ2-7

cdr3_nt: TGCAGTGCTAGCGTCGAAAATCCGGTGCAGTATTTT
cdr3_aa: CSASVENPVQYF
v_call: TRBV20-1
d_call: .
clone_size: many
cdr3_length: 12
j_call: TRBJ2-3

cdr3_nt: TGCAGTGCTAGTGATGCGAACACCGGGGAGCTGTTTTTT
cdr3_aa: CSASDANTGELFF
v_call: TRBV20-1
d_call: .
clone_size: once
cdr3_length: 13
j_call: TRBJ2-2

cdr3_nt: TGCAGTGCTAGCTTTAGAAGCCTTGGCAAGGTGATCGAGCAGTACTTC
cdr3_aa: CSASFRSLGKVIEQYF
v_call: TRBV20-1
d_call: .
clone_size: .
cdr3_length: 16
j_call: TRBJ2-7

cdr3_nt: TGTGCCAGCAGTGAATGGGGGAACTCTGGAAACACCATATATTTT
cdr3_aa: CASSEWGNSGNTIYF
v_call: TRBV25-1
d_call: .
clone_size: few
cdr3_length: 15
j_call: TRBJ1-3

cdr3_nt: TGTGCCACCAGCTGGGACAGGAATCTCTACGAGCAGTACTTC
cdr3_aa: CATSWDRNLYEQYF
v_call: TRBV15
d_call: TRBD1
clone_size: .
cdr3_length: 14
j_call: TRBJ2-7

cdr3_nt: TGTGCCAGCAGCTTAGTTGCATGGAAGGGTACTGAAGCTTTCTTT
cdr3_aa: CASSLVAWKGTEAFF
v_call: TRBV7-9
d_call: .
clone_size: .
cdr3_length: 15
j_call: TRBJ1-1

cdr3_nt: TGTGCCAGCCAAGCCCTGGGGTCTAAGCAGTTCTTC
cdr3_aa: CASQALGSKQFF
v_call: TRBV2
d_call: .
clone_size: .
cdr3_length: 12
j_call: TRBJ2-1

cdr3_nt: TGTGCCAGCAGCCGGGACTTAACAGATACGCAGTATTTT
cdr3_aa: CASSRDLTDTQYF
v_call: TRBV7-2
d_call: .
clone_size: few
cdr3_length: 13
j_call: TRBJ2-3

cdr3_nt: TGTGCCAGTAGTGAGACTAGCGGGAGGGCCGGGGAGACCCAGTACTTC
cdr3_aa: CASSETSGRAGETQYF
v_call: TRBV19
d_call: TRBD2
clone_size: .
cdr3_length: 16
j_call: TRBJ2-5

cdr3_nt: TGTGCCAGCAGCTTCACGAATGATGAGCAGTTCTTC
cdr3_aa: CASSFTNDEQFF
v_call: TRBV7-9
d_call: .
clone_size: .
cdr3_length: 12
j_call: TRBJ2-1

cdr3_nt: TGCGCCAGCAGTAGGGACAGAACGAACACTGAAGCTTTCTTT
cdr3_aa: CASSRDRTNTEAFF
v_call: TRBV10-1
d_call: TRBD1
clone_size: .
cdr3_length: 14
j_call: TRBJ1-1

cdr3_nt: TGTGCCAGCAGCCCGTCGCACCAAGAGACCCAGTACTTC
cdr3_aa: CASSPSHQETQYF
v_call: TRBV3-1
d_call: .
clone_size: .
cdr3_length: 13
j_call: TRBJ2-5

cdr3_nt: TGCGCCAGCAGCCAAGATCCGCAGGGGCTGAGCTCCTATAATTCACCCCTCCACTTT
cdr3_aa: CASSQDPQGLSSYNSPLHF
v_call: TRBV4-1
d_call: .
clone_size: .
cdr3_length: 19
j_call: TRBJ1-6

cdr3_nt: TGCAGCGTTGAGTACCTCCACGAAGTAAGGGGGGGCCGCTACCTGGGCACAGATACGCAGTATTTT
cdr3_aa: CSVEYLHEVRGGRYLGTDTQYF
v_call: TRBV29-1
d_call: .
clone_size: .
cdr3_length: 22
j_call: TRBJ2-3

cdr3_nt: TGCAGTGCTACTATTGCAGGTTCCTATGGCTACACCTTC
cdr3_aa: CSATIAGSYGYTF
v_call: TRBV20-1
d_call: .
clone_size: .
cdr3_length: 13
j_call: TRBJ1-2

cdr3_nt: TGTGCCAGCAAGTCGGCAGGTCCCCCTGGGGAGACCCAGTACTTC
cdr3_aa: CASKSAGPPGETQYF
v_call: TRBV7-9
d_call: .
clone_size: .
cdr3_length: 15
j_call: TRBJ2-5

cdr3_nt: TGTGCCAGCAGCTTCGACAGGGTGGCAGATACGCAGTATTTT
cdr3_aa: CASSFDRVADTQYF
v_call: TRBV11-3
d_call: TRBD1
clone_size: .
cdr3_length: 14
j_call: TRBJ2-3

cdr3_nt: TGTGCCAGTAGTATAGGACTGTACAATGAGCAGTTCTTC
cdr3_aa: CASSIGLYNEQFF
v_call: TRBV19
d_call: .
clone_size: few
cdr3_length: 13
j_call: TRBJ2-1

cdr3_nt: TGTGCCAGCAGCTTTTCTGGACAGGGATTTGGAGGCTACACCTTC
cdr3_aa: CASSFSGQGFGGYTF
v_call: TRBV7-2
d_call: TRBD1
clone_size: .
cdr3_length: 15
j_call: TRBJ1-2

cdr3_nt: TGCGCCAGCAGCTTGGAAGGGGGGAGGAGTGACGAGCAGTACTTC
cdr3_aa: CASSLEGGRSDEQYF
v_call: TRBV5-1
d_call: .
clone_size: .
cdr3_length: 15
j_call: TRBJ2-7

cdr3_nt: TGCAGTGCTGGAGCTAGCGTAGCAGATACGCAGTATTTT
cdr3_aa: CSAGASVADTQYF
v_call: TRBV20-1
d_call: .
clone_size: few
cdr3_length: 13
j_call: TRBJ2-3

cdr3_nt: TGTGCCAGTAGTATAGGTGGGACAGTGAGCGAGCAGTACTTC
cdr3_aa: CASSIGGTVSEQYF
v_call: TRBV19
d_call: TRBD1
clone_size: .
cdr3_length: 14
j_call: TRBJ2-7

cdr3_nt: TGTGCCATCAGCTACTCCGGGACAGCTAATGAAAAACTGTTTTTT
cdr3_aa: CAISYSGTANEKLFF
v_call: TRBV10-3
d_call: TRBD1
clone_size: .
cdr3_length: 15
j_call: TRBJ1-4

cdr3_nt: TGTGCCATCAGCTTTTCCTACGAGCAGTACTTC
cdr3_aa: CAISFSYEQYF
v_call: TRBV10-3
d_call: .
clone_size: .
cdr3_length: 11
j_call: TRBJ2-7

cdr3_nt: TGTGCCAGCAGTCTGGGACAGGGATACTACGAGCAGTACTTC
cdr3_aa: CASSLGQGYYEQYF
v_call: TRBV12-3/TRBV12-4
d_call: TRBD1
clone_size: .
cdr3_length: 14
j_call: TRBJ2-7

cdr3_nt: TGTGCCAGCAGTTTATATGACTACGAGCAGTACTTC
cdr3_aa: CASSLYDYEQYF
v_call: TRBV12-3/TRBV12-4
d_call: .
clone_size: few
cdr3_length: 12
j_call: TRBJ2-7

cdr3_nt: TGTGCCAGCAGTATGGACAGGGTGGACACTGAAGCTTTCTTT
cdr3_aa: CASSMDRVDTEAFF
v_call: TRBV28
d_call: TRBD1
clone_size: .
cdr3_length: 14
j_call: TRBJ1-1

cdr3_nt: TGCAGCGCGACTTATGGCTACACCTTC
cdr3_aa: CSATYGYTF
v_call: TRBV29-1
d_call: .
clone_size: .
cdr3_length: 9
j_call: TRBJ1-2

cdr3_nt: TGTGCCATCAGAGGACAGGGTGGAGATGGCTACACCTTC
cdr3_aa: CAIRGQGGDGYTF
v_call: TRBV10-3
d_call: TRBD1
clone_size: .
cdr3_length: 13
j_call: TRBJ1-2

cdr3_nt: TGTGCCAGCAGTGATGGGGCCGAGCAGTACTTC
cdr3_aa: CASSDGAEQYF
v_call: TRBV6-1
d_call: .
clone_size: .
cdr3_length: 11
j_call: TRBJ2-7

cdr3_nt: TGTGCCAGCAGCTTAGCCGCAGGTGCCATCCGCGAGCAGTACTTC
cdr3_aa: CASSLAAGAIREQYF
v_call: TRBV7-2
d_call: .
clone_size: .
cdr3_length: 15
j_call: TRBJ2-7

cdr3_nt: TGTGCCAGTAGTATAGACCGGACTAGCGGAAGCACAGATACGCAGTATTTT
cdr3_aa: CASSIDRTSGSTDTQYF
v_call: TRBV19
d_call: TRBD2
clone_size: .
cdr3_length: 17
j_call: TRBJ2-3

cdr3_nt: TGCAGTGCTAGCCGCGGGGCGACGCAGTATTTT
cdr3_aa: CSASRGATQYF
v_call: TRBV20-1
d_call: .
clone_size: .
cdr3_length: 11
j_call: TRBJ2-3

cdr3_nt: TGTGCCAGCAGTGACGGCGACTGGGCTAACGAGCAGTACTTC
cdr3_aa: CASSDGDWANEQYF
v_call: TRBV2
d_call: .
clone_size: few
cdr3_length: 14
j_call: TRBJ2-7

cdr3_nt: TGCAGCGCTGGGACGGATCAGCCCCAGCATTTT
cdr3_aa: CSAGTDQPQHF
v_call: TRBV29-1
d_call: .
clone_size: .
cdr3_length: 11
j_call: TRBJ1-5

cdr3_nt: TGCGCCAGCAGCGTAGTGGCTACAGACTACAATGAGCAGTTCTTC
cdr3_aa: CASSVVATDYNEQFF
v_call: TRBV5-1
d_call: .
clone_size: .
cdr3_length: 15
j_call: TRBJ2-1

cdr3_nt: TGCAGTGCTGTGAGGACAGCACCCCACGAGCAGTACTTC
cdr3_aa: CSAVRTAPHEQYF
v_call: TRBV20-1
d_call: .
clone_size: .
cdr3_length: 13
j_call: TRBJ2-7

cdr3_nt: TGTGCCAGCTTCCGGGACAGTCGTTACGAGCAGTACTTC
cdr3_aa: CASFRDSRYEQYF
v_call: TRBV7-3
d_call: TRBD1
clone_size: .
cdr3_length: 13
j_call: TRBJ2-7

cdr3_nt: TGCAGTGCTACCCCCCGGGGACTGCTCTACTCCTATAATTCACCCCTCCACTTT
cdr3_aa: CSATPRGLLYSYNSPLHF
v_call: TRBV20-1
d_call: .
clone_size: .
cdr3_length: 18
j_call: TRBJ1-6

cdr3_nt: TGTGCCATCAGTGAAGGAGGGAACACTGAAGCTTTCTTT
cdr3_aa: CAISEGGNTEAFF
v_call: TRBV10-3
d_call: .
clone_size: .
cdr3_length: 13
j_call: TRBJ1-1

cdr3_nt: TGTGCCAGCCCTTCCGGGACCCTCAATGAGCAGTTCTTC
cdr3_aa: CASPSGTLNEQFF
v_call: TRBV2
d_call: .
clone_size: .
cdr3_length: 13
j_call: TRBJ2-1